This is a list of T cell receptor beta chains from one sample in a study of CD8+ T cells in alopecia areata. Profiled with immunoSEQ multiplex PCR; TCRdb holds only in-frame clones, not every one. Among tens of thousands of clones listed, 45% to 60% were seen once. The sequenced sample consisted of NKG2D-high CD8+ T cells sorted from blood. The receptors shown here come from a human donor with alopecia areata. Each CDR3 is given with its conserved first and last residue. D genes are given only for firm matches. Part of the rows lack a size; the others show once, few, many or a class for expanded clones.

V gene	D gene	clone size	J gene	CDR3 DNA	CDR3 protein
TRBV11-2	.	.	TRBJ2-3	TGTGCCAGCAGCTTGATCTGGGAGGCAGATACGCAGTATTTT	CASSLIWEADTQYF
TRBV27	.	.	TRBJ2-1	TGTGCCAGCTCCCTCTACAATGAGCAGTTCTTC	CASSLYNEQFF
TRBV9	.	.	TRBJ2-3	TGTGCCAGCAGCGGTGGCACAGATACGCAGTATTTT	CASSGGTDTQYF
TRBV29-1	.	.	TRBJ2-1	TGCAGCGTTCCCTGGGGAGCGAATACCTACAATGAGCAGTTCTTC	CSVPWGANTYNEQFF
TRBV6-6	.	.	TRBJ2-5	TGTGCCAGCACGTGGCAGAGACAAGAGACCCAGTACTTC	CASTWQRQETQYF
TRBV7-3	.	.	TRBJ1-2	TGTGCCAGCAGCTTATCTACAGGAGATGGCTACACCTTC	CASSLSTGDGYTF
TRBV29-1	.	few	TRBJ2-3	TGCAGCGTATTAGGGGGGTCCACAGATACGCAGTATTTT	CSVLGGSTDTQYF
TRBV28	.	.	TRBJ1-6	TGTGCCAGCAGCCCTTGGCAAGAGTGGAATTCACCCCTCCACTTT	CASSPWQEWNSPLHF
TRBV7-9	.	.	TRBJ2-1	TGTGCCAGCAGCTTTATACCGGGATACAATGAGCAGTTCTTC	CASSFIPGYNEQFF
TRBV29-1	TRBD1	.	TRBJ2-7	TGCAGCGTTGAAGGACGCTACACAGGGGACTCCTACGAGCAGTACTTC	CSVEGRYTGDSYEQYF
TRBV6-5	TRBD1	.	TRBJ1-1	TGTGCCAGCAGAAAGGGGGCAGGGGCTTTCTTT	CASRKGAGAFF
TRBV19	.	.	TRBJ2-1	TGTGCCGCCGAGGACAGTGATTACAATGAGCAGTTCTTC	CAAEDSDYNEQFF
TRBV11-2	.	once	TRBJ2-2	TGTGCCAGCAGCTCGAACACCGGGGAGCTGTTTTTT	CASSSNTGELFF
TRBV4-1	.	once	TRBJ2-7	TGCGCCAGCAGCCAAGACCACAGCTACGAGCAGTACTTC	CASSQDHSYEQYF
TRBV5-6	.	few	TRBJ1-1	TGTGCCAGCAGCTTGGGGGGTGACGACACTGAAGCTTTCTTT	CASSLGGDDTEAFF
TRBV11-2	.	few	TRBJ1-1	TGTGCCAGCAGCTTCAGGACTAACACTGAAGCTTTCTTT	CASSFRTNTEAFF
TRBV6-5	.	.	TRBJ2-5	TGTGCCAGCAGAGCTAGTCGGACCCAGTACTTC	CASRASRTQYF
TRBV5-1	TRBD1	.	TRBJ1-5	TGCGCCAGCAGCTTGAGGGACAGGAGTAGCAATCAGCCCCAGCATTTT	CASSLRDRSSNQPQHF
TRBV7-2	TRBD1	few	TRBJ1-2	TGTGCCAGCAGCTTCGGGGACAGGAGGTACACCTTC	CASSFGDRRYTF
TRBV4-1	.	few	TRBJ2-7	TGCGCCAGCAGCCAAGATTCGAATGCCTACGAGCAGTACTTC	CASSQDSNAYEQYF
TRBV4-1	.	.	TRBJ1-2	TGCGCCAGCAGCCAAGACAGGCACTATGGCTACACCTTC	CASSQDRHYGYTF
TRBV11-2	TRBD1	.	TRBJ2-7	TGTGCCAGCCGACCAGGACAGGGATCCTACGAGCAGTACTTC	CASRPGQGSYEQYF
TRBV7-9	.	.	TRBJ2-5	TGTGCCAGCAGCCCCCCCCCGAGAGAGGACAGAGCGGACCAAGAGACCCAGTACTTC	CASSPPPREDRADQETQYF
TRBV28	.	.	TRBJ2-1	TGTGCCAGCAGTTTAAGTCCCGGACCAGGGGGAGGATACAATGAGCAGTTCTTC	CASSLSPGPGGGYNEQFF
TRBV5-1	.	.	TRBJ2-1	TGCGCCAGCAGCTTGGGTCCGGGGAATGAGCAGTTCTTC	CASSLGPGNEQFF
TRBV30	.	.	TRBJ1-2	TGTGCCTTAAAAGCCGGGGCCTGGGGCTACACCTTC	CALKAGAWGYTF
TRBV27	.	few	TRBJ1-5	TGTGCCAGCAGTTTACGGGGATATAATCAGCCCCAGCATTTT	CASSLRGYNQPQHF
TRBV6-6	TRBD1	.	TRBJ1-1	TGTGCCAGCAGTCCCCGGAGGGGGCCAGTGAACACTGAAGCTTTCTTT	CASSPRRGPVNTEAFF
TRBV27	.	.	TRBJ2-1	TGTGCCAGCAGGGACAACTACAATGAGCAGTTCTTC	CASRDNYNEQFF
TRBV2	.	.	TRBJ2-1	TGTGCCAGCAGATTGGGTAGTTATGGTTTGGACAATGAGCAGTTCTTC	CASRLGSYGLDNEQFF
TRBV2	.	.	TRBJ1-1	TGTGCCAGCCAAGAGGGAACGGCTGAAGCTTTCTTT	CASQEGTAEAFF
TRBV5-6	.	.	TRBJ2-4	TGTGCCAGCAGCTTGGCTGGCATTCAGTACTTC	CASSLAGIQYF
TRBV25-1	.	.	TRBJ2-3	TGTGCCAGCATGGCCATCTCTAGCACAGATACGCAGTATTTT	CASMAISSTDTQYF
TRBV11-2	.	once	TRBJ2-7	TGTGCCAGCAGCTTAATGCCGGGGCAAGACGAGCAGTACTTC	CASSLMPGQDEQYF
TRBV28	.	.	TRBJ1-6	TGTGCCAGCAGTATGACAGGTTCGACCCTCCACTTT	CASSMTGSTLHF
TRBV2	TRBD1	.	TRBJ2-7	TGTGCCAGCAGCGTTCGGGACAGGTCTTCCTACGAGCAGTACTTC	CASSVRDRSSYEQYF
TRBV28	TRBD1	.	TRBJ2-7	TGTGCCAGCAGTTCCAGGGACAGCTCCTACGAGCAGTACTTC	CASSSRDSSYEQYF
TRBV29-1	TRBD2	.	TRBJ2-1	TGCAGCGTCCCACTAGCGGGAGGGCCGGATGAGCAGTTCTTC	CSVPLAGGPDEQFF
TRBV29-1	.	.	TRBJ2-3	TGCAGCGTTGAAGAGACTTGGGACAACCGTGAGACAGATACGCAGTATTTT	CSVEETWDNRETDTQYF
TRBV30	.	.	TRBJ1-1	TGTGCCTGGAGTGTATTGGGCACTGAAGCTTTCTTT	CAWSVLGTEAFF
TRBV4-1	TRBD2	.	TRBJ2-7	TGCGCCAGCAGCCAAGATCGAAGCGGGACCTACGAGCAGTACTTC	CASSQDRSGTYEQYF
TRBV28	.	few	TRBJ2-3	TGTGCCAGCAGTTTTTCTAAAGATACGCAGTATTTT	CASSFSKDTQYF
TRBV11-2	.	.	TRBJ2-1	TGTGCCAGCAGCTTAGTGGCCAGGGGACCTTCCTACAATGAGCAGTTCTTC	CASSLVARGPSYNEQFF
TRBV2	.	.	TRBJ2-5	TGTGCCAGTCGACGGGGCTTACAAGAGACCCAGTACTTC	CASRRGLQETQYF
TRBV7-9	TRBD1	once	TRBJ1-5	TGTGCCAGCAGCGGGGGGACAGGGGCAAATCAGCCCCAGCATTTT	CASSGGTGANQPQHF
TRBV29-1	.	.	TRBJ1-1	TGCAGCGTCCACGGGGGGGTGGTCACTGAAGCTTTCTTT	CSVHGGVVTEAFF
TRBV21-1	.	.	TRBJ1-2	TGTGCCAGCAGCTCGCCCGGGACGACAGACAAAAACTATGGCTACACCTTC	CASSSPGTTDKNYGYTF